This T cell receptor beta chain stems from a study of beta chain features in type 1 diabetes. Whole-study findings and limits: Across patients, naive, central memory and Treg TCRB repertoires exhibited apparently greater similarity than was observed across healthy donors.

Reverse transcription of all isolated RNA meant that expressed TCRB transcripts were sequenced. TCRdb's table, derived via immunoSEQ multiplex PCR, lists solely in-frame clones and lacks some. Among more than 300,000 clones listed, roughly 15% were seen once. CDR3 size: 16 residues. With 5 bases clipped from V and 4 bases from J, the junction kept 15 bases outside the gene matches. Germline CDR1 and CDR2: GTSNPN and SVGIG (reference sequence). This clone was observed a handful of times. Its target is not known. The receptor's source is a woman between 18 and 29 years old in good health. J is TRBJ2-5 and V is TRBV30; TRBD2 matches at 8 bases. Source material: naive CD4+ T cells from blood. The CDR3 region has the DNA TGTGCCTGGGCGGCGGGCGCAGCGGGAGTTTCAGAGACCCAGTACTTC. It encodes CAWAAGAAGVSETQYF.